Listed below are T cell receptor beta chains from one sample, sequenced in a study of T-cell reconstitution after alpha-beta-depleted transplantation in children. TCRdb fed the PCR reads into MiXCR, producing one record per CDR3 protein. The sample consists of 600,000 to 700,000 distinct CDR3 sequences, approximately 14% of them appearing once. This material consisted of PBMCs, taken before TCRalphabeta/CD19-depleted stem cell transplant. The receptors were gathered from a girl aged 2 to 9 with congenital amegakaryocytic thrombocytopenia, due to receive a stem cell transplant. Both conserved end residues are part of each CDR3. The size entry is marked missing in some rows and otherwise reads once, few, many or a size class.

abundance,v_gene,j_gene,CDR3aa
.,TRBV6-1,TRBJ2-3,CASSESGAGETDTQYF
many,TRBV6-1,TRBJ2-1,CASSQDRGRRLNEQFF
.,TRBV20-1,TRBJ1-2,CSAEGEEYGYTF
few,TRBV12-5,TRBJ2-7,CASGLPRDRGLEQYF
few,TRBV6-5,TRBJ1-2,CASSYLGRHNYGYTF
many,TRBV10-1,TRBJ2-1,CASSERGSGRVNEQFF
.,TRBV5-6,TRBJ2-7,CASTIDPASFYEQYF
few,TRBV2,TRBJ2-6,CASRYGSGANVLTF
many,TRBV12-3/TRBV12-4,TRBJ2-1,CASRNPGTSLNEQFF
few,TRBV27,TRBJ2-7,CASSPGTEGYEQYF